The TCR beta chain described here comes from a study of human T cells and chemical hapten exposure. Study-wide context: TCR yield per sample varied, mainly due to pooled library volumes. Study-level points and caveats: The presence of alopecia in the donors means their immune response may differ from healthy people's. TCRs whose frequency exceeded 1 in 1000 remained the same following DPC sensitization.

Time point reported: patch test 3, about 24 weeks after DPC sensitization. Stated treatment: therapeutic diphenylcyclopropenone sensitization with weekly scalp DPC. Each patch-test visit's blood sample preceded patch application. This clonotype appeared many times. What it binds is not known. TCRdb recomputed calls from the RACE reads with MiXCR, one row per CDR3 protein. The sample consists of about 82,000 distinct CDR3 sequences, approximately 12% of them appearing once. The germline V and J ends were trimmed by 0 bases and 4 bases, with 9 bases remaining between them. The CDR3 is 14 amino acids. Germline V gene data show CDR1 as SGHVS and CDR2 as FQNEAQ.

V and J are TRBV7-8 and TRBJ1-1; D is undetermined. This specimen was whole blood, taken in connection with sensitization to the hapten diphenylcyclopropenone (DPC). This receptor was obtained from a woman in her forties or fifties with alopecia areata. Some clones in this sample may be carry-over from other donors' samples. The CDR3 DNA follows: TGTGCCAGCAGCTTAGCGTACACGGGCACTGAAGCTTTCTTT. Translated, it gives CASSLAYTGTEAFF.